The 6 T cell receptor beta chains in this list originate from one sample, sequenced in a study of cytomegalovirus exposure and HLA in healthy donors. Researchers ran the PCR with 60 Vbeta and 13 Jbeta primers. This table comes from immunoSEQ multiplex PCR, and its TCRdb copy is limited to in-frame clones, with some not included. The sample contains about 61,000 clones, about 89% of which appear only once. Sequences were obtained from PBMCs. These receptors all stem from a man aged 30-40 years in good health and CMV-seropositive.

The CDR3 loop reads CASPAGVTGELFF. CDR3 coding DNA: TGTGCCAGTCCAGCGGGAGTCACCGGGGAGCTGTTTTTT. The gene calls are TRBV18 and TRBJ2-2; 8 bases agree with TRBD2. Germline trimming cut 9 bases from V and 4 bases from J; bases unmatched to any gene: 4. This CDR3 is 13 amino acids long. CDR1 is KGHSH and CDR2 is LQKENI in the germline V gene.

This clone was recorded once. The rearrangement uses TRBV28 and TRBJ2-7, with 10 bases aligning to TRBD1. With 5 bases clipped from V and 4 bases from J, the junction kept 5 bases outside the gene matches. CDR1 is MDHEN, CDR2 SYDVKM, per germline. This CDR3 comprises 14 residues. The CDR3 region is CASSPWDRGYEQYF. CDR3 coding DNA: TGTGCCAGCAGTCCTTGGGACAGGGGTTACGAGCAGTACTTC.

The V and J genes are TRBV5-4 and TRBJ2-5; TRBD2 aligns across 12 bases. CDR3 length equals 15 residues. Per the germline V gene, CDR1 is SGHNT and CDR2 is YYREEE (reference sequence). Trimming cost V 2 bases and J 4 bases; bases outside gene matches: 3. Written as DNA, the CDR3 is TGTGCCAGCAGCTTATCTAGCGGGAGGGTAGAGACCCAGTACTTC. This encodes CASSLSSGRVETQYF.

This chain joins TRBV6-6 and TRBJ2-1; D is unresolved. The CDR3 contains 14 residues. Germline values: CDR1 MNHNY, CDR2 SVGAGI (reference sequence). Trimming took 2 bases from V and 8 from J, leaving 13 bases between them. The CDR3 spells CASSYGEGGDEQFF. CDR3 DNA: TGTGCCAGCAGTTACGGTGAAGGCGGAGATGAGCAGTTCTTC.

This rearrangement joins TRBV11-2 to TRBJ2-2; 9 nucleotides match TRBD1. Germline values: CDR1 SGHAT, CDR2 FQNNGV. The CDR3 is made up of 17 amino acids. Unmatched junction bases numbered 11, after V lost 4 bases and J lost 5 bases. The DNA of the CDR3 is TGTGCCAGCAGCTACCCTACAGGGGGCGAGAGAACCGGGGAGCTGTTTTTT. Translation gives CASSYPTGGERTGELFF.

CDR3 sequence reads: CASSSWGVEQYF. The CDR3 DNA is TGTGCCAGCAGCTCGTGGGGGGTCGAGCAGTACTTC. V usage is TRBV7-2 and J usage is TRBJ2-7; tentatively, D is TRBD2 (6 bases). Germline V lookup: CDR1 SGHTA, CDR2 FQGNSA. The CDR3 is 12 amino acids. V was pared by 4 bases and J by 6 bases, with 10 bases between.